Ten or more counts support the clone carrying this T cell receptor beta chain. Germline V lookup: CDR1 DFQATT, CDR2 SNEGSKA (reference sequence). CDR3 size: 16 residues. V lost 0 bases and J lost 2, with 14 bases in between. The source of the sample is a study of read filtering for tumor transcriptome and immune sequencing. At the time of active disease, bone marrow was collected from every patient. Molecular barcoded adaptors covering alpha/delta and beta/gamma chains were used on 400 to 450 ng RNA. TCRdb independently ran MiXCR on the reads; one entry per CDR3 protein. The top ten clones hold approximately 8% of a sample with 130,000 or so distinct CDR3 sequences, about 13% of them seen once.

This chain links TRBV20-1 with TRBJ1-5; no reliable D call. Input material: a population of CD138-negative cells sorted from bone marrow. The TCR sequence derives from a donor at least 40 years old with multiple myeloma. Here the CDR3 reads CSARDKDLRGNQPQHF. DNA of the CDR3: TGCAGTGCTAGAGACAAGGACCTTCGGGGCAATCAGCCCCAGCATTTT.